This T cell receptor (beta chain) was retrieved from a study of OX40 agonist ivuxolimab in advanced cancers. Assay used: immunoSEQ multiplex PCR; TCRdb lists only in-frame clones, some missing. Seen here are fewer than 60,000 clones, 82% observed once, and the top ten hold more than 3.5%. The V end lost 5 bases, the J end lost 2 bases, and 10 bases lay between the germline ends. This CDR3 comprises 14 residues. The V gene's germline CDR1 is LNHDA and CDR2 SQIVND (reference sequence). Sequencing was performed on CD4+ or CD8+ T cells sorted from blood, taken in a trial of the OX40 agonist ivuxolimab. This sequence joins TRBV19 and TRBJ2-4; no clear D gene. The source of this sequence is an adult with an advanced solid tumor such as melanoma, head and neck, liver or kidney cancer. The CDR3 nucleotides read TGTGCCAGTAGTCCCCCCGGCTCCAAAAACATTCAGTACTTC. Residues: CASSPPGSKNIQYF.